Listed below are T cell receptor beta chains from one sample, sequenced in a study of blood T cell repertoires in COVID-19. The method was immunoSEQ multiplex PCR; TCRdb's version includes in-frame clones alone and lacks a portion of them. The sample holds about 230,000 clones, approximately 81% seen once. Input material: peripheral blood. The receptors originated from a man aged 40-49 years with acute or convalescent COVID-19. Both conserved end residues are trimmed from each CDR3. Size tells how often a clone was seen (once, few, many) or the class of an expanded clone, and some rows leave it out.

CDR3aa	v_gene	abundance	j_gene
ASSASGGAYNEQF	TRBV9	NA	TRBJ2-1
ASSVGGGKIYT	TRBV9	NA	TRBJ1-2
ALRTGTTNEKLF	TRBV30	once	TRBJ1-4
ASSFYRNYGYT	TRBV27	NA	TRBJ1-2
ASSQARTGENNEQF	TRBV4-1	few	TRBJ2-1
ASSGGLAGDQY	TRBV7-2	NA	TRBJ2-3
AWTGDGKTEAF	TRBV30	NA	TRBJ1-1
ASSLPSVTYEQY	TRBV7-2	NA	TRBJ2-7
AWSPRRGYANTGELF	TRBV30	once	TRBJ2-2
ASRGREQY	TRBV6-6	NA	TRBJ2-7
ASSPLQGRRATNEKLF	TRBV18	NA	TRBJ1-4
ASRSPRGGLEDEQY	TRBV6-4	NA	TRBJ2-7
ASRGDRLNTEAF	TRBV2	NA	TRBJ1-1
ATSDLREGTATEAF	TRBV24-1	many	TRBJ1-1
ASSLTVNTEAF	TRBV5-1	NA	TRBJ1-1
ASSIQVHSGNTIY	TRBV2	NA	TRBJ1-3
ASSYSGTGGNEQY	TRBV6-5	NA	TRBJ2-7
ASRDRGSSYGYT	TRBV2	NA	TRBJ1-2
ASSPQLGLAGNEQF	TRBV2	NA	TRBJ2-1
AWHRSPNSPLH	TRBV30	NA	TRBJ1-6
ASSLSVEIYEQY	TRBV5-1	NA	TRBJ2-7
ASSLQGARSNQPQH	TRBV5-6	NA	TRBJ1-5
ASSLGLDSSYNSPLH	TRBV5-1	NA	TRBJ1-6
ASRLITGSTDSPLH	TRBV28	NA	TRBJ1-6
ASSSGQGDQPQH	TRBV5-1	NA	TRBJ1-5
ASSEGAHSNQPQH	TRBV6-1	NA	TRBJ1-5
ASSLVVQETQY	TRBV5-1	once	TRBJ2-5
ASSAYGTGNNSPLH	TRBV2	NA	TRBJ1-6
ASSLEGTGGHGYT	TRBV5-6	NA	TRBJ1-2
ASTPRGKNTGELF	TRBV19	NA	TRBJ2-2
ASSYSNRANQPQH	TRBV6-2/TRBV6-3	NA	TRBJ1-5
ASMKRLAGEDTQY	TRBV6-5	NA	TRBJ2-3
ASSLAFQYQETQY	TRBV7-9	NA	TRBJ2-5
ASSLPSGQPYEQY	TRBV11-2	NA	TRBJ2-7
ASSPPTVIAKNIQY	TRBV7-7	NA	TRBJ2-4
AWSGDSSYEQY	TRBV30	NA	TRBJ2-7
ASSQEAEFYGYT	TRBV4-3	NA	TRBJ1-2
ASSRDTSGGAYYGYT	TRBV14	NA	TRBJ1-2
ASSLQGRAEAF	TRBV28	NA	TRBJ1-1
AWSRGEGNQPQH	TRBV30	NA	TRBJ1-5
AWKTIQGGMNTEAF	TRBV30	NA	TRBJ1-1
ASSTPGQGFTEAF	TRBV27	NA	TRBJ1-1
ASSPAYGNQPQH	TRBV7-8	NA	TRBJ1-5
ATSDWSSGDTDTQY	TRBV24-1	NA	TRBJ2-3
ASSQELSGNQPQH	TRBV4-2	once	TRBJ1-5
ASSSTRTGDYGYT	TRBV27	once	TRBJ1-2
AISGQGYEQY	TRBV10-3	NA	TRBJ2-7
ASSPGVISNEQY	TRBV6-5	NA	TRBJ2-7
ASSEWDSNSPLH	TRBV25-1	NA	TRBJ1-6
ASSWDRDEQY	TRBV28	NA	TRBJ2-7
ASSFFSYGYT	TRBV5-6	NA	TRBJ1-2
ASSQGGTSVTYTQY	TRBV7-3	NA	TRBJ2-3
ASSAQGVGTEAF	TRBV7-8	NA	TRBJ1-1
ASSRTRGETQY	TRBV7-2	NA	TRBJ2-5
ASSLRRGGEEQY	TRBV5-5	NA	TRBJ2-7
ASSQAPGNNSPLH	TRBV3-1/TRBV3-2	few	TRBJ1-6
ASSQPTGEGGYT	TRBV3-1/TRBV3-2	NA	TRBJ1-2
AILTGSGNQPQH	TRBV6-5	NA	TRBJ1-5
ASSQDGRLNTEAF	TRBV3-1/TRBV3-2	NA	TRBJ1-1
ASSGTGRSGNTIY	TRBV5-1	few	TRBJ1-3